The 17 T cell receptor beta chains in this list originate from one sample, sequenced in a study of cytomegalovirus exposure and HLA in healthy donors. PCR used 60 Vbeta primers and 13 Jbeta primers. Assay used: immunoSEQ multiplex PCR; TCRdb lists only in-frame clones, some missing. The table includes over 100,000 clones, 65% to 80% detected once. Sequences were obtained from PBMCs. These TCRs come from a man aged 25 to 45 in good health and CMV-seropositive.

Details on this clone: Different DNA sequences within this sample yield the same CDR3. The rearrangement joins TRBV6-5 to TRBJ1-6; 8 nucleotides line up with TRBD1. The CDR3 covers 13 residues. V trimming: 10 bases; J trimming: 3 bases; junction bases outside the gene matches: 2. Germline CDR1 is MNHEY and CDR2 is SVGAGI. The CDR3: CATTGGYNSPLHF. CDR3 bases: TGTGCCACCACAGGGGGCTATAATTCACCCCTCCACTTT.

The chain recombines TRBV5-4 with TRBJ1-4, with 7 bases lining up with TRBD1. Trimming cost V 4 bases and J 7 bases; bases outside gene matches: 10. CDR1 and CDR2 (germline): SGHNT, YYREEE (reference sequence). This CDR3 contains 15 residues. This CDR3 reads CASSTTGTALEKLFF. The CDR3 bases are TGTGCCAGCAGCACTACAGGGACAGCTCTTGAAAAACTGTTTTTT.

In this sample, this clone turned up a few times. The chain uses TRBV6-5 and TRBJ2-3, with 14 positions matching TRBD2. Germline CDR1 MNHEY, CDR2 SVGAGI. V shed 4 bases, J shed 5 bases, and the junction held 5 bases outside the gene matches. This CDR3 spans 16 amino acids. The CDR3 sequence is CASSSGLAGGGDTQYF. For the CDR3, the DNA is TGTGCCAGCAGTTCCGGACTAGCGGGGGGTGGAGATACGCAGTATTTT.

This sequence joins TRBV10-3 and TRBJ2-5, with 12 bases identical to TRBD1. Germline V gives CDR1 ENHRY, CDR2 SYGVKD. The V and J ends lost 0 bases and 5 bases, in that order; junction bases with no gene match: 4. The CDR3 is made up of 16 amino acids. CDR3 protein: CAISESRDRGPETQYF. CDR3 nucleotides: TGTGCCATCAGTGAGTCGAGGGACAGGGGGCCGGAGACCCAGTACTTC.

CDR3 in DNA: TGCGCCAGCAGCTTTTCAGGGGATACGCAGTATTTT. Translating gives CASSFSGDTQYF. V is TRBV5-1 and J is TRBJ2-3; D possibly corresponds to TRBD1 (5 bases). The CDR3 length is 12 residues. V shed 2 bases and J shed 6 bases, with 7 bases lying between them. Germline CDR1 reads SGHRS; CDR2 reads YFSETQ.

CDR3 sequence (DNA): TGTGCCAGCAGTGAATCAGGGGATAATGAAAAACTGTTTTTT. Translating gives CASSESGDNEKLFF. V gene TRBV6-1 combines with J gene TRBJ1-4; D is possibly TRBD1 (6 bases). From germline, CDR1 is MNHNS and CDR2 SASEGT. Trimming stripped 2 bases from V and 4 bases from J, with 8 bases between. This CDR3 contains 14 residues.

This clone has at least ten counts. This chain links TRBV12-2 with TRBJ2-7; no check of the table's D call, TRBD1, against the DNA was made. TRBV12-2 is a pseudogene locus. The CDR3 totals 17 residues. CDR3 sequence reads: CASRSRPGTGGNYEQYF. CDR3 nucleotide sequence: TGTGCAAGTCGCTCGCGCCCCGGGACAGGGGGCAACTACGAGCAGTACTTC.

The chain couples TRBV10-1 to TRBJ2-2, with 7 nucleotides matching TRBD2. CDR1 and CDR2 (germline): WNHNN, SYGVQD (reference sequence). The CDR3 contains 15 residues. The trim removed 6 bases at V and 4 bases at J, leaving 8 bases unmatched. The CDR3 is CASSPLGTTTGELFF. CDR3 DNA sequence: TGCGCCAGCAGCCCTCTGGGGACTACCACCGGGGAGCTGTTTTTT.

The rearrangement uses TRBV27 and TRBJ2-7, with TRBD1 as a possible D gene (5 bases). V shed 0 bases and J shed 2 bases, with 11 bases lying between them. The CDR3 is made up of 15 amino acids. CDR1 and CDR2 (germline): MNHEY, SMNVEV (reference sequence). The CDR3 DNA is TGTGCCAGCAGTTTATCGCGCCGGACAACCTACGAGCAGTACTTC. Amino acid sequence: CASSLSRRTTYEQYF.

As regards this clone: Different DNA sequences within this sample yield the same CDR3. The gene calls are TRBV10-3 and TRBJ1-5, with 9 nucleotides matching TRBD1. Germline values: CDR1 ENHRY, CDR2 SYGVKD. Trimming took 5 bases from V and 7 from J; bases not matched to a gene: 9. The CDR3 length is 15 residues. The chain's CDR3 is CAISTGGVERQPQHF. In nucleotides, the CDR3 is TGTGCCATCAGTACAGGGGGCGTAGAGAGGCAGCCCCAGCATTTT.

There are a few counts of this clone. The rearrangement links TRBV30 to TRBJ2-2, with TRBD1 matching 9 bases. Looked up from germline, CDR1 is GTSNPN and CDR2 is SVGIG (reference sequence). This CDR3 region has 13 residues. V gave up 8 bases and J gave up 6 bases; unmatched junction bases: 7. CDR3 in amino acids: CATGTGRAGELFF. CDR3 bases: TGTGCCACCGGGACAGGGAGGGCCGGGGAGCTGTTTTTT. Supplemented by reference TRBV30 and TRBJ2-2, the full variable domain reads SQTIHQWPATLVQPVGSPLSLECTVEGTSNPNLYWYRQAAGRGLQLLFYSVGIGQISSEVPQNLSASRPQDRQFILSSKKLLLSDSGFYLCATGTGRAGELFFGEGSRLTVL.

In its sample, this clone was seen a few times. The chain links TRBV7-2 to TRBJ2-7; 11 positions agree with TRBD1. CDR1 is SGHTA, CDR2 FQGNSA, per germline. Trimming at V came to 5 bases and at J to 6 bases, leaving 6 bases not matched to a gene. This CDR3 is built from 14 residues. CDR3 loop: CASSHRTGGCEQYF. In DNA form, the CDR3 reads TGTGCCAGCAGCCATAGGACAGGGGGCTGCGAGCAGTACTTC.

The rearrangement links TRBV28 to TRBJ1-2; 11 nucleotides agree with TRBD1. This CDR3 is 14 amino acids long. The ends lost 6 bases at V and 4 bases at J; junction bases unmatched: 4. Germline CDR1 is MDHEN and CDR2 is SYDVKM. CDR3 nucleotides: TGTGCCAGCAGCCACGGGACAGGGGGCTATGGCTACACCTTC. Translation gives CASSHGTGGYGYTF.

This chain connects TRBV7-9 to TRBJ1-3; D uncertain. CDR3 length: 14 amino acids. Trimming removed 2 bases from V and 4 bases from J, with 9 bases in between. Per the germline V gene, CDR1 is SEHNR and CDR2 is FQNEAQ (reference sequence). Here the CDR3 reads CASSLKHSGNTIYF. CDR3 bases: TGTGCCAGCAGCTTAAAGCACTCCGGAAACACCATATATTTT.

The chain is built from TRBV7-3 and TRBJ2-3, with 8 bases that match TRBD1. Germline values: CDR1 SGHTA, CDR2 FQGTGA. With V trimmed by 5 bases and J by 3 bases, 4 bases remained unmatched. The CDR3 consists of 14 residues. The CDR3 sequence is CASSQGAQTDTQYF. The DNA of the CDR3 is TGTGCCAGCAGCCAGGGGGCGCAGACAGATACGCAGTATTTT.

CDR3 region: CASSSYFGGGFSNQPQHF. The CDR3 coding sequence is TGTGCCAGCAGTTCCTATTTCGGCGGGGGTTTTAGCAATCAGCCCCAGCATTTT. V is TRBV7-2 and J is TRBJ1-5; tentative D call: TRBD1 (5 bases). V lost 6 bases and J lost 0, with 21 bases in between. The CDR3 runs to 18 residues. Looked up from germline, CDR1 is SGHTA and CDR2 is FQGNSA.

The chain uses TRBV10-1 and TRBJ2-3, with 8 positions matching TRBD2. The CDR3 runs to 16 residues. The germline CDR1 and CDR2 sequences are WNHNN and SYGVQD (reference sequence). Trimming removed 0 bases from V and 5 bases from J; junction bases left unmatched: 7. In nucleotides, the CDR3 is TGCGCCAGCAGTGAGTCGAAGCGGGGGTTCCTAGATACGCAGTATTTT. It specifies CASSESKRGFLDTQYF.